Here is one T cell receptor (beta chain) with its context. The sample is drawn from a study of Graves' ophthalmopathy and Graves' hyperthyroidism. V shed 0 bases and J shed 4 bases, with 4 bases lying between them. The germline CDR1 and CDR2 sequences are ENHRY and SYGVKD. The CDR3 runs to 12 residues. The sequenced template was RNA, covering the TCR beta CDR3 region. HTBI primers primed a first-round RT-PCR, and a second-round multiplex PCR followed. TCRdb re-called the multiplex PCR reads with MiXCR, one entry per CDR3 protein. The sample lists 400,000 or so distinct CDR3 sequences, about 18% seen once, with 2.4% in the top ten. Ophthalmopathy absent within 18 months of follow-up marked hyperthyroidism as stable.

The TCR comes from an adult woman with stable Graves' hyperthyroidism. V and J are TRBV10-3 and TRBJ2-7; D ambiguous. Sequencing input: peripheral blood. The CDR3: CAISESGYEQYF. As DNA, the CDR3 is TGTGCCATCAGTGAGTCTGGTTACGAGCAGTACTTC.